One sample yielded the 12 T cell receptor beta chains listed below, sequenced in a study of cytomegalovirus exposure and HLA in healthy donors. PCR employed 60 Vbeta and 13 Jbeta primers. TCRdb's copy holds only in-frame clones and misses some; the assay was immunoSEQ multiplex PCR. The table lists about 170,000 clones, approximately 71% of them singletons. Sequencing was done on a sample of PBMCs. These receptors came from a girl between 5 and 17 years old in good health and CMV-seronegative.

J is TRBJ1-2 and V is TRBV5-6; TRBD1 aligns across 7 bases. Trimming took 3 bases from V and 3 from J; bases not matched to a gene: 11. Germline values: CDR1 SGHDT, CDR2 YYEEEE. This CDR3 is 16 amino acids long. For the CDR3, the DNA is TGTGCCAGCAGCTGGCAGAGACAGGGAATGGACTATGGCTACACCTTC. This encodes CASSWQRQGMDYGYTF.

The chain joins TRBV5-6 to TRBJ1-2; possibly TRBD1 for D (6 bases). The germline V and J ends were trimmed by 4 bases and 3 bases, with 10 bases remaining between them. This CDR3 is 13 amino acids long. The germline V gene encodes CDR1 SGHDT and CDR2 YYEEEE. The CDR3 DNA sequence: TGTGCCAGCAGCCGGACAGACTACTATGGCTACACCTTC. Amino acid sequence: CASSRTDYYGYTF. The full variable domain, rest sourced from reference TRBV5-6 and TRBJ1-2, is DAGVTQSPTHLIKTRGQQVTLRCSPKSGHDTVSWYQQALGQGPQFIFQYYEEEERQRGNFPDRFSGHQFPNYSSELNVNALLLGDSALYLCASSRTDYYGYTFGSGTRLTVV.

The chain couples TRBV5-1 to TRBJ2-3; D might be TRBD1 (5 bases). Trimming removed 4 bases at V and 2 bases at J, with 14 bases between. The CDR3 extends over 15 amino acids. Germline V gene data show CDR1 as SGHRS and CDR2 as YFSETQ. The CDR3 loop is CASSAGMGNTDTQYF. CDR3 DNA sequence: TGCGCCAGCAGCGCAGGGATGGGAAACACAGATACGCAGTATTTT.

A remark on this clone: The junction departs from the called germline gene at one end, perhaps through a read error. J is TRBJ1-2 and V is TRBV25-1; D not certain. This CDR3 contains 13 residues. Germline V gene sequence: CDR1 MGHDK, CDR2 SYGVNS. CDR3 sequence (DNA): TGTGCCACCTCACCGAGCGTCGCCTATGGCTACATCTTC. It encodes CATSPSVAYGYIF.

Here the CDR3 reads CASSPHRGARQPQHF. In nucleotides, the CDR3 is TGTGCCAGCAGCCCACACCGGGGGGCGCGACAGCCCCAGCATTTT. The genes are TRBV7-6 and TRBJ1-5; TRBD1 might be the D (6 bases). Germline V gene lookup returns CDR1 SGHVS and CDR2 FNYEAQ. There are 15 residues in the CDR3. Trimming removed 5 bases from V and 7 bases from J, with 18 bases in between. Variable domain in full (rest from reference TRBV7-6 and TRBJ1-5): GAGVSQSPRYKVTKRGQDVALRCDPISGHVSLYWYRQALGQGPEFLTYFNYEAQQDKSGLPNDRFSAERPEGSISTLTIQRTEQRDSAMYRCASSPHRGARQPQHFGDGTRLSIL.

This clone has only a few counts. The rearrangement joins TRBV7-9 to TRBJ1-1; 9 bases are shared with TRBD1. The CDR3 consists of 18 residues. Trimming took 5 bases from V and 5 from J; bases not matched to a gene: 18. Germline CDR1 is SEHNR and CDR2 is FQNEAQ (reference sequence). CDR3 sequence (DNA): TGTGCCAGCAGCCCCCCCGGGACAGGGAGACGTGGCGAGACTGAAGCTTTCTTT. It translates to CASSPPGTGRRGETEAFF.

This clone was seen once. J is TRBJ2-7 and V is TRBV6-1; possible D gene TRBD1, 6 bases. Germline V gives CDR1 MNHNS, CDR2 SASEGT. Trimming took 3 bases from V and 2 from J, leaving 11 bases between them. The CDR3 sequence is 14 residues long. The CDR3: CASSEKWTAYEQYF. The CDR3 region has the DNA TGTGCCAGCAGTGAGAAATGGACAGCCTACGAGCAGTACTTC.

CDR3 region: CSVHPGGYYGYTF. CDR3 DNA: TGCAGCGTCCACCCCGGGGGATACTATGGCTACACCTTC. The genes are TRBV29-1 and TRBJ1-2; tentatively, D is TRBD1 (5 bases). Trimming took 6 bases from V and 3 from J, leaving 14 bases between them. Germline CDR1 SQVTM, CDR2 ANQGSEA. The CDR3 extends over 13 amino acids.

In this sample, this clone turned up a few times. Other DNA variants within this sample encode the same CDR3. J is TRBJ1-5 and V is TRBV9; no firm D call. V was cut by 0 bases and J by 0 bases, with 4 bases left in between. The CDR3 extends over 14 amino acids. Germline V lookup: CDR1 SGDLS, CDR2 YYNGEE. The CDR3 sequence is CASSVGNSNQPQHF. The CDR3 nucleotides read TGTGCCAGCAGCGTAGGTAATAGCAATCAGCCCCAGCATTTT.

The genes are TRBV5-4 and TRBJ2-5; 7 bases map to TRBD1. V gave up 3 bases and J gave up 1 base; unmatched junction bases: 6. Germline CDR1 SGHNT, CDR2 YYREEE (reference sequence). The CDR3 contains 15 residues. The CDR3 region is CASSSPTGSQETQYF. In DNA form, the CDR3 reads TGTGCCAGCAGCTCGCCGACAGGGTCCCAAGAGACCCAGTACTTC. Together with reference TRBV5-4 and TRBJ2-5, the CDR3 gives the full variable domain: ETGVTQSPTHLIKTRGQQVTLRCSSQSGHNTVSWYQQALGQGPQFIFQYYREEENGRGNFPPRFSGLQFPNYSSELNVNALELDDSALYLCASSSPTGSQETQYFGPGTRLLVL.

This clone was found a few times. The chain links TRBV6-5 to TRBJ1-2, with 8 bases matching TRBD1. The CDR3 is made up of 13 amino acids. The V segment lost 6 bases and the J segment 3 bases; nucleotides outside the gene matches: 3. Per germline, CDR1 MNHEY and CDR2 SVGAGI. CDR3 bases: TGTGCCAGCAGCCAGACAGGGGACTATGGCTACACCTTC. It translates to CASSQTGDYGYTF.

In its sample, this clone was seen a few times. The rearrangement joins TRBV19 to TRBJ1-1; D unresolved. The germline CDR1 and CDR2 sequences are LNHDA and SQIVND (reference sequence). The CDR3 length is 15 residues. The V gene lost 6 bases and the J gene lost 3 bases, with 17 bases spanning the gap. The CDR3 loop is CASRRWRVGDTEAFF. The CDR3, as DNA: TGTGCCAGTAGACGGTGGAGGGTCGGGGACACTGAAGCTTTCTTT.